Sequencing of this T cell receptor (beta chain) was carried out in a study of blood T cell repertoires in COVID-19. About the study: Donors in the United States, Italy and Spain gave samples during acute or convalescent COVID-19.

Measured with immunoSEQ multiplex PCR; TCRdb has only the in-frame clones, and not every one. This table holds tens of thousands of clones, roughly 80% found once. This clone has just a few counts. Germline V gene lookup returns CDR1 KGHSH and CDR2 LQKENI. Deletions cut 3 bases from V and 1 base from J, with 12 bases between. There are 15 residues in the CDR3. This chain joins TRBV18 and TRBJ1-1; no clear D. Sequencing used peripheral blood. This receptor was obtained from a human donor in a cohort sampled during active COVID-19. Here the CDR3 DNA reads TGTGCCAGCTCACCGCAACCACGGGGGAACACTGAAGCTTTCTTT. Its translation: CASSPQPRGNTEAFF.